The 22 T cell receptor beta chains below all came from one sample that was sequenced in a study of blood T cell repertoires in COVID-19 (dated by TCRdb to the early 2020s). The library was obtained by the immunoSEQ multiplex PCR assay. TCRdb carries this immuneACCESS record with in-frame sequences only. Its versions omit some clonotypes, under half of them owing to an unresolved V gene in the studies checked, with the rest unexplained. The sample table records about 200,000 clones; over 80% of these occur just once. The top ten hold around 0.93% of the sample. The sequenced material came from peripheral blood. Source of these receptors: a man between 60 and 75 years old with COVID-19, enrolled during active disease.

The J gene is TRBJ2-5, the V gene TRBV19, with D maybe TRBD1 (6 bases). Trimming removed 6 bases at V and 5 bases at J, with 7 bases between. The length of the CDR3 is 11 residues. Germline V lookup: CDR1 LNHDA, CDR2 SQIVND (reference sequence). Written as DNA, the CDR3 is TGTGCCAGTAGCCAGGGGGAGACCCAGTACTTC. Translation: CASSQGETQYF.

V gene TRBV29-1 combines with J gene TRBJ1-1, with TRBD1 matching 7 bases. V was clipped by 6 bases and J by 4 bases; unmatched bases: 11. This CDR3 has 14 residues. Germline loops: CDR1 SQVTM, CDR2 ANQGSEA. This CDR3 reads CSVNGYYRGTEAFF. The DNA for the CDR3 is TGCAGCGTAAACGGATACTACAGGGGCACTGAAGCTTTCTTT.

The chain recombines TRBV27 with TRBJ2-1, with TRBD1 identical over 8 bases. There are 13 residues in the CDR3. From germline, CDR1 is MNHEY and CDR2 SMNVEV (reference sequence). V lost 6 bases to trimming and J lost 7 bases; unmatched junction nucleotides: 5. CDR3 region: CASRTGVGNEQFF. CDR3 sequence (DNA): TGTGCCAGCAGGACAGGGGTGGGAAATGAGCAGTTCTTC.

This chain connects TRBV5-1 to TRBJ2-3; perhaps TRBD1 as D (7 bases). The V gene lost 4 bases and the J gene lost 0 bases, with 9 bases spanning the gap. This CDR3 has 14 amino acids. Germline lookup yields CDR1 SGHRS and CDR2 YFSETQ. The CDR3 loop is CASSAGQSTDTQYF. In DNA, the CDR3 is TGCGCCAGCAGCGCGGGACAGAGCACAGATACGCAGTATTTT.

The J gene is TRBJ1-1, the V gene TRBV18, with D maybe TRBD1 (5 bases). CDR1 is KGHSH, CDR2 LQKENI, per germline. The CDR3 loop spans 15 amino acids. The V gene lost 0 bases and the J gene lost 1 base, with 9 bases spanning the gap. CDR3 loop: CASSPPAGPNTEAFF. The CDR3 bases are TGTGCCAGCTCACCACCAGCAGGGCCGAACACTGAAGCTTTCTTT.

The rearrangement joins TRBV5-4 to TRBJ1-2, with D tentatively TRBD1 (5 bases). The CDR3 is made up of 13 amino acids. V dropped 0 bases and J dropped 11 bases, with 14 bases sitting between them. The germline V gene has CDR1 SGHNT and CDR2 YYREEE (reference sequence). CDR3 sequence: CASSLDGSGGYTF. CDR3 nucleotides: TGTGCCAGCAGCTTGGACGGTAGTGGGGGGTACACCTTC. The full variable domain, rest sourced from reference TRBV5-4 and TRBJ1-2, is ETGVTQSPTHLIKTRGQQVTLRCSSQSGHNTVSWYQQALGQGPQFIFQYYREEENGRGNFPPRFSGLQFPNYSSELNVNALELDDSALYLCASSLDGSGGYTFGSGTRLTVV.

This clone was found once. This chain joins TRBV6-5 and TRBJ2-2; 8 nucleotides agree with TRBD1. The CDR3 extends over 14 amino acids. The J segment lost 5 bases and the V segment lost 7 bases, leaving 6 bases of the junction unmatched. Germline V lookup: CDR1 MNHEY, CDR2 SVGAGI. The CDR3: CASKARGLTGELFF. CDR3 bases: TGTGCCAGCAAGGCCAGGGGGCTAACCGGGGAGCTGTTTTTT.

The V and J genes are TRBV6-5 and TRBJ2-2, with TRBD2 as a possible D gene (5 bases). Germline CDR1 is MNHEY and CDR2 is SVGAGI. CDR3 length: 15 amino acids. Trimming took off 6 bases at V and 7 bases at J, with 18 bases between the two ends. CDR3 loop: CASSEPGHGIGELFF. CDR3 nucleotides: TGTGCCAGCAGCGAGCCGGGCCACGGGATCGGGGAGCTGTTTTTT.

The rearrangement links TRBV25-1 to TRBJ1-5; D not resolved. Germline V gene lookup returns CDR1 MGHDK and CDR2 SYGVNS. The V end lost 5 bases, the J end lost 4 bases, and 15 bases lay between the germline ends. This CDR3 is built from 15 residues. CDR3 residues: CASSPAGRSNQPQHF. The DNA for the CDR3 is TGTGCCAGCAGTCCAGCGGGTCGGTCGAATCAGCCCCAGCATTTT.

The chain has TRBV19 and TRBJ2-7; 12 bases match TRBD2. The CDR3 covers 15 residues. Germline-derived CDR1 and CDR2 are LNHDA and SQIVND (reference sequence). J gave up 6 bases and V 3 bases, and 6 bases lay outside the gene matches. The CDR3 nucleotides read TGTGCCAGTAGTATGTCACTAGCGGGAGGCACCGAGCAGTACTTC. The encoded protein is CASSMSLAGGTEQYF.

The V and J genes are TRBV28 and TRBJ1-5, with D possibly being TRBD1 (6 bases). The V gene's germline CDR1 is MDHEN and CDR2 SYDVKM. This CDR3 is 15 amino acids long. The ends were cut back, 8 bases at V and 1 base at J, with 15 bases in the middle. The CDR3 reads CASARGGGSNQPQHF. In DNA, the CDR3 is TGTGCCAGCGCCCGCGGGGGCGGGAGCAATCAGCCCCAGCATTTT.

This sequence joins TRBV21-1 and TRBJ1-1. TRBV21-1 is a pseudogene. The CDR3 has 20 amino acids. For the CDR3, the DNA is TGTGCCAGCAGCAAAGAGGTCGGGAGCGGAGTGGGGGGTTTGAACACTGAAGCTTTCTTT. Residues: CASSKEVGSGVGGLNTEAFF.

This clone was observed once. The chain uses TRBV28 and TRBJ1-1; no firm D call. The germline V gene encodes CDR1 MDHEN and CDR2 SYDVKM. The V and J ends lost 8 bases and 0 bases respectively, with 16 bases between them. This CDR3 comprises 15 residues. Here the CDR3 reads CASCRFGPLNTEAFF. The CDR3 DNA reads TGTGCCAGCTGCAGGTTTGGGCCGCTGAACACTGAAGCTTTCTTT.

The chain joins TRBV9 to TRBJ2-5; TRBD2 matches 7 bases. Trimming took 0 bases from V and 5 from J; bases not matched to a gene: 10. There are 16 residues in the CDR3. The germline V gene has CDR1 SGDLS and CDR2 YYNGEE. CDR3 loop: CASSVAASGKGETQYF. The CDR3 coding sequence is TGTGCCAGCAGCGTAGCGGCTAGCGGCAAGGGGGAGACCCAGTACTTC.

The chain links TRBV2 to TRBJ2-1, with TRBD2 identical over 8 bases. The germline V gene encodes CDR1 SNHLY and CDR2 FYNNEI. Trimming at V came to 6 bases and at J to 8 bases, leaving 9 bases not matched to a gene. CDR3 length: 14 residues. In DNA form, the CDR3 reads TGTGCCAGCAGGCCGGGACTAGTAGCGGATGAGCAGTTCTTC. This translates into CASRPGLVADEQFF.

The V call is TRBV5-6, the J call TRBJ1-2; 7 bases fit TRBD1. Germline V CDR1 and CDR2: SGHDT, YYEEEE. This CDR3 is 14 amino acids long. V shed 6 bases, J shed 3 bases, and the junction held 8 bases outside the gene matches. CDR3 bases: TGTGCCAGCACCTTTGGACAGGAGTACTATGGCTACACCTTC. This translates into CASTFGQEYYGYTF.

This clone has a handful of counts. V gene TRBV28 combines with J gene TRBJ2-2, with 7 bases matching TRBD2. This CDR3 contains 17 residues. The germline V gene encodes CDR1 MDHEN and CDR2 SYDVKM. Trimming at V came to 6 bases and at J to 8 bases, leaving 18 bases not matched to a gene. The CDR3 DNA reads as TGTGCCAGCAGACCTGGGGCTAGCGGTCGGGTCGGGGGGGAGCTGTTTTTT. Translating it yields CASRPGASGRVGGELFF.

This clone was detected only a few times. The gene calls are TRBV7-9 and TRBJ1-5, with a weak D call TRBD1 (5 bases). Per the germline V gene, CDR1 is SEHNR and CDR2 is FQNEAQ (reference sequence). CDR3 size: 17 residues. V dropped 4 bases and J dropped 3 bases, with 19 bases sitting between them. The CDR3 loop reads CASSSGRGLGDNQPQHF. The CDR3 region has the DNA TGTGCCAGCAGCTCGGGGCGGGGTTTGGGGGACAATCAGCCCCAGCATTTT.

The gene calls are TRBV28 and TRBJ1-1; 9 bases are shared with TRBD1. This CDR3 comprises 16 residues. Losses at the gene ends were 5 bases for V and 5 bases for J; bases not matched to a gene: 12. Germline V gene lookup returns CDR1 MDHEN and CDR2 SYDVKM. DNA for the CDR3: TGTGCCAGCAGTCCGACCCCCGGGACAGGGTATACTGAAGCTTTCTTT. Protein: CASSPTPGTGYTEAFF.

The chain employs TRBV5-8 and TRBJ1-1; 10 positions agree with TRBD1. V lost 4 bases to trimming and J lost 8 bases; unmatched junction nucleotides: 11. Germline V lookup: CDR1 SGHTS, CDR2 YDEGEE. CDR3 length equals 15 residues. The CDR3 coding sequence is TGTGCCAGCAGCGGGACGACAGGGGGCGAGAGGGAAGCTTTCTTT. Its translation: CASSGTTGGEREAFF.

This chain links TRBV2 with TRBJ1-4; tentatively, D is TRBD1 (6 bases). The CDR3 runs to 16 residues. The V and J ends lost 4 bases and 0 bases respectively, with 12 bases between them. Germline values: CDR1 SNHLY, CDR2 FYNNEI. The CDR3: CASSVDRISTNEKLFF. The CDR3, as DNA: TGTGCCAGCAGTGTGGACAGAATTTCAACTAATGAAAAACTGTTTTTT.

The rearrangement uses TRBV2 and TRBJ1-5; 8 bases align to TRBD1. Trimming cost V 6 bases and J 2 bases; bases outside gene matches: 0. This CDR3 has 13 amino acids. CDR1 and CDR2 (germline): SNHLY, FYNNEI. The CDR3, as DNA: TGTGCCAGCAGGGGACAGGGCAATCAGCCCCAGCATTTT. It translates to CASRGQGNQPQHF.